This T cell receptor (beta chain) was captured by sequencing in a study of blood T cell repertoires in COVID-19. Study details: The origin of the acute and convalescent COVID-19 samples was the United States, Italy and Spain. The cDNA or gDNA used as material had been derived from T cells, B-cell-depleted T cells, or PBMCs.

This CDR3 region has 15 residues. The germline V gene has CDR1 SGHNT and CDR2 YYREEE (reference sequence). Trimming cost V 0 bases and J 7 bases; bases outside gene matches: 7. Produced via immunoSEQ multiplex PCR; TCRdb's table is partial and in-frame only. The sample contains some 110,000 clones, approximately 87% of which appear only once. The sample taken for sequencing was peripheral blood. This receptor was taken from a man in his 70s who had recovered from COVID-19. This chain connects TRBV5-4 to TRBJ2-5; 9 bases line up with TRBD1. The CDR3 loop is CASSLDTGQGGTQYF. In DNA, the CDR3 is TGTGCCAGCAGCTTGGATACGGGACAGGGAGGGACCCAGTACTTC.